Presented here are 10 T cell receptor beta chains from one specimen sequenced in a study of early T cells in non-severe SARS-CoV-2 infection. TCRdb reanalysed the 5' RACE reads using MiXCR and keeps one entry per CDR3 protein. The sample lists about 64,000 distinct CDR3 sequences, about an eighth seen once, with around 4% in the top ten. Sequenced sample: whole blood. These receptors were obtained from an adult who was a healthcare worker with PCR-confirmed SARS-CoV-2 infection or an uninfected control (not recorded which).

This chain connects TRBV25-1 to TRBJ2-7; D is undetermined. Germline V gene lookup returns CDR1 MGHDK and CDR2 SYGVNS. The CDR3 contains 14 residues. V dropped 10 bases and J dropped 2 bases, with 18 bases sitting between them. This chain's CDR3 is CATRARQAPYEQYF. For the CDR3, the DNA is TGTGCCACCCGGGCCCGGCAGGCCCCCTACGAGCAGTACTTC.

V is TRBV7-6 and J is TRBJ2-7; a possible D gene is TRBD1 (6 bases). The CDR3 covers 15 residues. Looked up from germline, CDR1 is SGHVS and CDR2 is FNYEAQ. Deletions cut 1 base from V and 4 bases from J, with 14 bases between. The CDR3 protein is CASSLVRGFPYEQYF. CDR3 DNA: TGTGCCAGCAGCTTAGTGAGGGGGTTTCCTTACGAGCAGTACTTC. The variable domain in full, with the rest retrieved from reference TRBV7-6 and TRBJ2-7, is GAGVSQSPRYKVTKRGQDVALRCDPISGHVSLYWYRQALGQGPEFLTYFNYEAQQDKSGLPNDRFSAERPEGSISTLTIQRTEQRDSAMYRCASSLVRGFPYEQYFGPGTRLTVT.

This chain uses TRBV15 with TRBJ2-3; D not resolved. The CDR3 has 14 amino acids. The V gene's germline CDR1 is LNHNV and CDR2 YYDKDF (reference sequence). Trimming shortened V by 0 bases and J by 5 bases, and 9 bases separated the two germline ends. CDR3 DNA: TGTGCCACCAGCAGAGATCGGATTGGAGATACGCAGTATTTT. Translation: CATSRDRIGDTQYF.

The chain employs TRBV5-1 and TRBJ2-3; maybe TRBD2 (5 bases). Germline V CDR1 and CDR2: SGHRS, YFSETQ. Trimming removed 0 bases from V and 0 bases from J, with 11 bases in between. This CDR3 has 16 amino acids. The CDR3 DNA sequence: TGCGCCAGCAGCTTGGGGGAGAGGACCAGCACAGATACGCAGTATTTT. Translating gives CASSLGERTSTDTQYF. Filled out from reference TRBV5-1 and TRBJ2-3, the complete variable domain reads KAGVTQTPRYLIKTRGQQVTLSCSPISGHRSVSWYQQTPGQGLQFLFEYFSETQRNKGNFPGRFSGRQFSNSRSEMNVSTLELGDSALYLCASSLGERTSTDTQYFGPGTRLTVL.

This clonotype was picked up a small number of times. The chain's CDR3 is CASSYSGLGNQPQHF. CDR3 bases: TGTGCCAGCAGTTACTCAGGTTTAGGAAACCAGCCCCAGCATTTT. This chain uses TRBV6-5 with TRBJ1-5; no clear D. This CDR3 is 15 amino acids long. The V end was cut by 0 bases, the J end by 7 bases, with 13 bases between. The V gene's germline CDR1 is MNHEY and CDR2 SVGAGI.

The chain is built from TRBV27 and TRBJ1-1; D is unclear. Germline loops: CDR1 MNHEY, CDR2 SMNVEV (reference sequence). The length of the CDR3 is 13 residues. Between the trimmed V and J ends, which lost 5 bases and 5 bases, there was a span of 12 bases. CDR3 residues: CASSAVGKTEAFF. The CDR3 DNA follows: TGTGCCAGCAGTGCGGTGGGGAAGACTGAAGCTTTCTTT.

This clonotype was detected a few times. The genes are TRBV7-2 and TRBJ2-7; D is perhaps TRBD2 (5 bases). The length of the CDR3 is 14 residues. CDR1 is SGHTA and CDR2 is FQGNSA in the germline V gene. Trimming stripped 5 bases from V and 6 bases from J, with 17 bases between. The chain's CDR3 is CASSRGPAGGEQYF. CDR3 nucleotide sequence: TGTGCCAGCAGCCGCGGGCCCGCCGGTGGCGAGCAGTACTTC. Full variable domain (missing parts from reference TRBV7-2 and TRBJ2-7): GAGVSQSPSNKVTEKGKDVELRCDPISGHTALYWYRQSLGQGLEFLIYFQGNSAPDKSGLPSDRFSAERTGGSVSTLTIQRTQQEDSAVYLCASSRGPAGGEQYFGPGTRLTVT.

In this sample, this clonotype turned up many times. The genes are TRBV7-9 and TRBJ1-2; TRBD1 is a possible D gene (6 bases). V shed 5 bases and J shed 3 bases, with 13 bases lying between them. CDR3 length: 14 residues. The germline V gene encodes CDR1 SEHNR and CDR2 FQNEAQ (reference sequence). CDR3 sequence reads: CASSPTDSYYGYTF. The CDR3 bases are TGTGCCAGCAGCCCAACGGACAGTTACTATGGCTACACCTTC.

This clonotype was seen a handful of times. The chain links TRBV3-1 to TRBJ1-5; D remains ambiguous. Trimming removed 0 bases at V and 5 bases at J, with 5 bases between. The germline gives CDR1 LGHDT, CDR2 YNNKEL (reference sequence). The CDR3 has 13 residues. This CDR3 is CASSQDRDQPQHF. In DNA form, the CDR3 reads TGTGCCAGCAGCCAAGATCGAGATCAGCCCCAGCATTTT.

The chain recombines TRBV4-1 with TRBJ1-4, with a weak D call TRBD1 (6 bases). The CDR3 consists of 14 residues. Deletions cut 4 bases from V and 4 bases from J, with 10 bases between. CDR1 and CDR2 from the germline V gene are MGHRA and YSYEKL. The CDR3 sequence: CASSPRGNNEKLFF. CDR3 DNA sequence: TGCGCCAGCAGCCCGAGGGGGAATAATGAAAAACTGTTTTTT.